This TCR beta chain was captured by sequencing in a study of shared clonotypes between healthy human individuals. Some 30,000 T cell genomes (about 210 ng DNA) went into each sorted-subset replicate. Sequencing used immunoSEQ multiplex PCR; TCRdb keeps in-frame clones, though not all of them. Of around 1 million clones detected, over 60% appear once; the ten largest clones hold about 1.5%. The CDR3 covers 15 residues. Trimming removed 0 bases at V and 4 bases at J, with 13 bases between. Germline V lookup: CDR1 MGHRA, CDR2 YSYEKL. The sample comprised memory CD4+ T cells sorted from blood. Subset here: CD45RA-negative fraction. The origin of this receptor is a man between 18 and 29 years old in good health. V and J are TRBV4-1 and TRBJ2-7; unclear D gene. In DNA, the CDR3 is TGCGCCAGCAGCCAAGATCCCGGCGGCGTTTACGAGCAGTACTTC. Its translation: CASSQDPGGVYEQYF.